The sequence of this TCR beta chain was determined in a study of T cells after yellow fever vaccination. Comments on this clonotype: As yet, its antigen is unknown.

Study-level points and caveats: The study noted that FACS-sorted repertoires could contain abundant clonotypes contaminating from the bulk population. Reappearance after the booster was seen for most primary-vaccination clones, at 95% to 98% CD4 and around 90% CD8. The secondary response was weaker but peaked faster, day 5 versus 15.

5'RACE template switching produced TCR cDNA carrying a universal primer site and UMIs. One entry per CDR3 protein, called by TCRdb with MiXCR from the 5' RACE reads. The table includes about 500,000 distinct CDR3 sequences, roughly 17% detected once. This CDR3 is 14 amino acids long. V lost 6 bases and J 1 base, leaving 12 bases between the germline ends. The V gene's germline CDR1 is SGHTA and CDR2 FQGNSA. The sample here was PBMCs, taken 4 to 5 days after the first yellow fever vaccination. This TCR was sampled from a man aged 18 to 29 who received the YFV17D yellow fever vaccine. V and J are TRBV7-2 and TRBJ2-5, with D possibly TRBD1 on 6 matching bases. The CDR3 sequence is CASSGQGPQETQYF. The CDR3 nucleotides read TGTGCCAGCAGTGGTCAGGGGCCCCAAGAGACCCAGTACTTC. The full variable domain, in which reference TRBV7-2 and TRBJ2-5 provide the parts outside the CDR3, is GAGVSQSPSNKVTEKGKDVELRCDPISGHTALYWYRQSLGQGLEFLIYFQGNSAPDKSGLPSDRFSAERTGGSVSTLTIQRTQQEDSAVYLCASSGQGPQETQYFGPGTRLLVL.